The clone carrying this T cell receptor (beta chain) was counted once. Antigen unknown. The same CDR3 also results from other DNA sequences found in this sample. Here immunoSEQ multiplex PCR was the method, and the copy in TCRdb shows in-frame clones only, minus some. The sample lists roughly 770,000 clones, 90% to 98% occurring once. Terminally differentiated effector memory CD45RA+ cells were excluded from the naive CD8 cells, which were CD45RO-negative and positively selected for CCR7. The data were obtained in a study of shared clonotypes between healthy human individuals. About the study: The people who gave samples were two women and a few men aged 18 to 49. Three plates were used per donor for CD4 naive, three for CD4 memory, two for CD8 naive and one for CD8 memory.

General observations from the study: What naive subsets generally showed was a larger estimated richness than memory subsets showed. In a few donors, around 5% of naive CD4 clonotypes appeared in common.

This sequence originates from a man aged 30 to 39 in good health. Input material: naive CD8+ T cells sorted from blood.

The CDR3 is CASSVAGDDYEQYF. Here the CDR3 DNA reads TGTGCCAGCAGCGTAGCCGGGGACGACTACGAGCAGTACTTC. The chain links TRBV9 to TRBJ2-7; either TRBD1 or TRBD2 may supply D (5 bases each). Looked up from germline, CDR1 is SGDLS and CDR2 is YYNGEE. This CDR3 is built from 14 residues. V lost 0 bases and J 3 bases, leaving 10 bases between the germline ends.